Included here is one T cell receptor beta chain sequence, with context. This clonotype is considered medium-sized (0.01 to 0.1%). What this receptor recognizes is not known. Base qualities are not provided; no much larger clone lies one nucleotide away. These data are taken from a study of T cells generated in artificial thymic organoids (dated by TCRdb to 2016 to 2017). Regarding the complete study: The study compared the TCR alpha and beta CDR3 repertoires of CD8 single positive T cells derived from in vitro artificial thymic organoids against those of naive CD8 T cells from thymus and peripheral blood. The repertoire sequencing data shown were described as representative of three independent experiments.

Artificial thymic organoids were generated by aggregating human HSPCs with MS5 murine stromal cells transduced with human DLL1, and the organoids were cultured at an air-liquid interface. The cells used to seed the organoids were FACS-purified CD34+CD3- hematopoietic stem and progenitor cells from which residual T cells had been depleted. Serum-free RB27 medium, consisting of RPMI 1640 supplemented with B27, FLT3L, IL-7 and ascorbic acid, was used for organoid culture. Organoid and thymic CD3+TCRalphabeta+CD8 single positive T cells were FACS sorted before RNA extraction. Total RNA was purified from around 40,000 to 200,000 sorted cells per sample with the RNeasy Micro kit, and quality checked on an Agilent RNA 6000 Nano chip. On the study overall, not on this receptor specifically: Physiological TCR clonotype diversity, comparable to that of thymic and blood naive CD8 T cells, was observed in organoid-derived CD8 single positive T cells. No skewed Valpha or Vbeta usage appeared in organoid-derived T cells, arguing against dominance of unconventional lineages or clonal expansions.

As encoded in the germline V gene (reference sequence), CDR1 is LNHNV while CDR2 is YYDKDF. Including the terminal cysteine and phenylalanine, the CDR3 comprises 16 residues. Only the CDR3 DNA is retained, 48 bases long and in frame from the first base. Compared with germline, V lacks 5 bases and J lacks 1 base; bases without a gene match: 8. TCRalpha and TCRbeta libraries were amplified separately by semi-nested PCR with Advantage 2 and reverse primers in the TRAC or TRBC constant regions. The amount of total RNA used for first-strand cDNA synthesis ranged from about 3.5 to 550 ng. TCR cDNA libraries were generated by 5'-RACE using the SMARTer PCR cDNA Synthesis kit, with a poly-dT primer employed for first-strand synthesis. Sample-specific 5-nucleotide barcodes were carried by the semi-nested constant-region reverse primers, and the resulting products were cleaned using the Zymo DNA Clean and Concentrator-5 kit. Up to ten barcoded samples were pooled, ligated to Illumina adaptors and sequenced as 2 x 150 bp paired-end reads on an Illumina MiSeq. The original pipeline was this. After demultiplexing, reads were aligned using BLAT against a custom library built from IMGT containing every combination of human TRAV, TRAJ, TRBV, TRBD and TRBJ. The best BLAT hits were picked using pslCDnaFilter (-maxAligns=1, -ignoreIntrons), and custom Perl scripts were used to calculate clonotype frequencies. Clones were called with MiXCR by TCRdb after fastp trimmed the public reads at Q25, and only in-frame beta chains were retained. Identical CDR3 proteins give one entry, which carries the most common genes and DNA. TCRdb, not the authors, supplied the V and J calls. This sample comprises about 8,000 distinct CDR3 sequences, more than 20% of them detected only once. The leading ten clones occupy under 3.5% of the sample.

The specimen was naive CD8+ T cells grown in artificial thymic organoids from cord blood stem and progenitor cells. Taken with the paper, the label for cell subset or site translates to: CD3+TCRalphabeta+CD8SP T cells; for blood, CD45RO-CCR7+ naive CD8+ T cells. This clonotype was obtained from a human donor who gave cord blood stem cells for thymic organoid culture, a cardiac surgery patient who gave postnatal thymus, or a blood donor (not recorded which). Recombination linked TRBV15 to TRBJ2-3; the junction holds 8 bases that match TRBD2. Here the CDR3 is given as CATSPKRGLCTDTQYF. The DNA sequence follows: TGTGCCACCAGCCCTAAGCGGGGGTTATGCACAGATACGCAGTATTTT. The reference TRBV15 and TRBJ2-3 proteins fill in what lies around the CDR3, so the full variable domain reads DAMVIQNPRYQVTQFGKPVTLSCSQTLNHNVMYWYQQKSSQAPKLLFHYYDKDFNNEADTPDNFQSRRPNTSFCFLDIRSPGLGDTAMYLCATSPKRGLCTDTQYFGPGTRLTVL.